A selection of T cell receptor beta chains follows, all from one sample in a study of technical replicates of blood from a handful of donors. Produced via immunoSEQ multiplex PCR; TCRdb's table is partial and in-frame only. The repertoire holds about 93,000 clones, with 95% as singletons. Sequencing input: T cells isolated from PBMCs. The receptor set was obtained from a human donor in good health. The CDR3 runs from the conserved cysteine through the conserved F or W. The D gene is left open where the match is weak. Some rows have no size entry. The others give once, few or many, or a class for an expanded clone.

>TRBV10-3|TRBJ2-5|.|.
CAISVRGTSQETQYF
TGTGCCATCAGTGTTCGTGGGACTTCCCAAGAGACCCAGTACTTC
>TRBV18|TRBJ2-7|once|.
CASSLAGTLYEQYF
TGTGCCAGCTCACTAGCCGGGACTCTCTACGAGCAGTACTTC
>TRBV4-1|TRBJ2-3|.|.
CASSQVRLGGTDTQYF
TGCGCCAGCAGCCAAGTAAGATTGGGCGGCACAGATACGCAGTATTTT
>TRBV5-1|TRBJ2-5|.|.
CASSLERGFKTQYF
TGCGCCAGCAGCTTGGAGAGGGGGTTCAAGACCCAGTACTTC
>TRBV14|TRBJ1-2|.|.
CASSQQRDYGYTF
TGTGCCAGCAGCCAGCAGAGGGACTATGGCTACACCTTC
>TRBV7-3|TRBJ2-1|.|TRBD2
CASSSRAGDVYEQFF
TGTGCCAGCAGCTCGAGAGCGGGGGATGTATATGAGCAGTTCTTC
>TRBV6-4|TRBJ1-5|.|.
CASSEQGNQPQHF
TGTGCCAGCAGTGAGCAGGGCAATCAGCCCCAGCATTTT
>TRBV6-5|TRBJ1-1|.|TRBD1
CASTYMGGQMNTEAFF
TGTGCCAGCACTTATATGGGGGGACAGATGAACACTGAAGCTTTCTTT
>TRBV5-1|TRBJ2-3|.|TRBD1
CASSLEGTDSDTQYF
TGCGCCAGCAGCTTGGAGGGGACAGACTCAGATACGCAGTATTTT
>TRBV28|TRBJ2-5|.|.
CASSPPGSLDTQYF
TGTGCCAGCAGCCCCCCAGGGTCTTTGGATACCCAGTACTTC
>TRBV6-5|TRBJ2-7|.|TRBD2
CASSYLIAGSVYEQYF
TGTGCCAGCAGTTACCTAATAGCGGGTTCAGTCTACGAGCAGTACTTC
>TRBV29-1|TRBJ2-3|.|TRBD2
CSVGVAGATDTQYF
TGCAGCGTTGGTGTAGCGGGGGCCACAGATACGCAGTATTTT
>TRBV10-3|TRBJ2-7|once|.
CAISEGRAGEQYF
TGTGCCATCAGTGAGGGCAGGGCCGGGGAGCAGTACTTC
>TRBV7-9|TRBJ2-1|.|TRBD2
CASSPGTTPYNEQFF
TGTGCCAGCAGCCCCGGGACTACCCCTTACAATGAGCAGTTCTTC
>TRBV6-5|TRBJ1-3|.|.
CASSYDTAGGNTIYF
TGTGCCAGCAGTTACGACACTGCGGGGGGAAACACCATATATTTT
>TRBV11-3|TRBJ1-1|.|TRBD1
CASSLEGTGGRTEAFF
TGTGCCAGCAGCTTAGAGGGGACAGGGGGCCGGACTGAAGCTTTCTTT
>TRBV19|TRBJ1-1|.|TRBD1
CASSTGQGADEAFF
TGTGCCAGTAGTACTGGACAGGGGGCAGATGAAGCTTTCTTT
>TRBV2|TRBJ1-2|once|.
CASRKGIDSNYGYTF
TGTGCCAGCAGGAAGGGTATTGACAGTAACTATGGCTACACCTTC
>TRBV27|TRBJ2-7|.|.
CASSLLGPYEQYF
TGTGCCAGCAGTTTATTGGGCCCGTACGAGCAGTACTTC
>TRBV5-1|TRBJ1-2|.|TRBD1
CASSPSGGDYGYTF
TGCGCCAGCAGCCCTTCAGGGGGCGACTATGGCTACACCTTC
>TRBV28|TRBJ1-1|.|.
CASSFWQGRQAFF
TGTGCCAGCAGTTTTTGGCAGGGCAGGCAAGCTTTCTTT
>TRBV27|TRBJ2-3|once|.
CASSHGQSTDTQYF
TGTGCCAGCAGCCACGGACAGAGCACAGATACGCAGTATTTT
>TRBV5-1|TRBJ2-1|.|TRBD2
CASSLSGGGNEQFF
TGCGCCAGCAGCTTAAGCGGGGGTGGCAATGAGCAGTTCTTC
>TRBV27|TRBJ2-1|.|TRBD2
CASRPGGRMHNEQFF
TGTGCCAGCAGACCCGGCGGGAGAATGCACAATGAGCAGTTCTTC
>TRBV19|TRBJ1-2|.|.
CASSMSGRDYGYTF
TGTGCCAGTAGTATGTCGGGCAGGGACTATGGCTACACCTTC
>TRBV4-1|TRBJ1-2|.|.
CASSQDRAGPYGYTF
TGCGCCAGCAGCCAAGATCGCGCAGGCCCCTATGGCTACACCTTC
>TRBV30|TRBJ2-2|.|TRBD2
CAWSVGGTGELFF
TGTGCCTGGAGTGTGGGGGGGACCGGGGAGCTGTTTTTT
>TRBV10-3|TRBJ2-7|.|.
CAISQDSNYEQYF
TGTGCCATCAGTCAGGATTCCAACTACGAGCAGTACTTC
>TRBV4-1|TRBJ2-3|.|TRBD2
CASSQVAGGTDTQYF
TGCGCCAGCAGCCAAGTAGCGGGGGGCACAGATACGCAGTATTTT
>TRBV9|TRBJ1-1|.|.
CASSVYEYTEAFF
TGTGCCAGCAGCGTTTATGAGTACACTGAAGCTTTCTTT
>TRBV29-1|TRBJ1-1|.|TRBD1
CSVSEDRAGVNTEAFF
TGCAGCGTGTCGGAGGACAGGGCGGGGGTCAACACTGAAGCTTTCTTT
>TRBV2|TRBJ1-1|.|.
CASSVSGDTEAFF
TGTGCCAGCAGTGTTTCAGGGGACACTGAAGCTTTCTTT
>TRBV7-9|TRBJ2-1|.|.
CASSGGSYNEQFF
TGTGCCAGCAGCGGGGGGTCCTACAATGAGCAGTTCTTC
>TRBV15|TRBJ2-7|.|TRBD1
CATSRFSDRGDYEQYF
TGTGCCACCAGCAGATTCTCCGACAGGGGGGATTACGAGCAGTACTTC
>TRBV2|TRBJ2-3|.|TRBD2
CARGLAGETDTQYF
TGTGCCAGGGGACTAGCGGGAGAAACAGATACGCAGTATTTT
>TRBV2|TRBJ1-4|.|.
CASSYIATNEKLFF
TGTGCCAGCAGTTATATTGCAACTAATGAAAAACTGTTTTTT
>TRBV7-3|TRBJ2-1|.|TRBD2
CASSLSTSSAYNEQFF
TGTGCCAGCAGCTTATCGACTAGCTCCGCTTACAATGAGCAGTTCTTC
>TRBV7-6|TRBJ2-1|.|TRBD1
CASSPRQGPLMGEQFF
TGTGCCAGCAGCCCGCGACAGGGGCCCCTTATGGGTGAGCAGTTCTTC
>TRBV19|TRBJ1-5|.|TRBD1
CASSIRREGARQPQHF
TGTGCCAGTAGTATACGGCGGGAGGGGGCTCGACAGCCCCAGCATTTT
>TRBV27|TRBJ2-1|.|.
CASSSPGRAVNEQFF
TGTGCCAGCAGTTCGCCTGGGCGGGCCGTTAATGAGCAGTTCTTC
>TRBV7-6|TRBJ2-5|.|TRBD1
CASSSYRGETQYF
TGTGCCAGCAGCTCATACAGGGGGGAGACCCAGTACTTC